This T cell receptor beta chain was found in a study of T cells in localized non-small cell lung cancer. Overall study findings and caveats: The highest T cell clonality was in uninvolved adjacent lung, above tumor. As only one tumor region underwent sequencing, heterogeneity remains possible.

This clone was seen just once. The antigen is unknown. Repertoires were generated with immunoSEQ multiplex PCR, while TCRdb's copy carries only in-frame clones and drops some. The table lists about 74,000 clones, approximately 84% of them singletons. The sequences come from peripheral blood, collected before any cancer treatment. The sequence came from a female donor at least 60 years old with stage I lung adenocarcinoma.

In DNA, the CDR3 is TGCGCCAGCAGCTTCGGCAGTTCGGCAGATACGCAGTATTTT. This sequence encodes CASSFGSSADTQYF. The V call is TRBV5-1, the J call TRBJ2-3; D is unclear. The V gene's germline CDR1 is SGHRS and CDR2 YFSETQ. The CDR3 totals 14 residues. V was clipped by 2 bases and J by 4 bases, with 11 bases between them.